One sample yielded the 23 T cell receptor beta chains listed below, sequenced in a study of T cell changes during pregnancy in multiple sclerosis. The data were produced by immunoSEQ multiplex PCR, yet TCRdb's version contains in-frame clones alone and is incomplete. The sample includes about 34,000 clones, around 90% of them seen just once. Sequencing was performed on CD8+ T cells from peripheral blood mononuclear cells, taken in the third trimester of pregnancy. These TCRs come from a female donor with multiple sclerosis, enrolled in a pregnancy study.

The genes are TRBV19 and TRBJ1-6; 8 bases line up with TRBD1. This CDR3 has 16 residues. Germline V gives CDR1 LNHDA, CDR2 SQIVND (reference sequence). The ends lost 7 bases at V and 0 bases at J; junction bases unmatched: 5. CDR3 DNA: TGTGCCAGTACCAGGGACAGGAGCTCCTATAATTCACCCCTCCACTTT. It specifies CASTRDRSSYNSPLHF.

The chain carries TRBV15 and TRBJ1-1, with D possibly being TRBD1 (5 bases). Trimming cost V 3 bases and J 7 bases, with 15 bases left between them. CDR3 length: 14 amino acids. The germline gives CDR1 LNHNV, CDR2 YYDKDF (reference sequence). CDR3 sequence reads: CATSSHDSLLEAFF. The CDR3 DNA is TGTGCCACCAGCAGTCATGACAGCCTCCTTGAAGCTTTCTTT.

V usage is TRBV6-1 and J usage is TRBJ2-2; D may be TRBD1 (7 bases). The CDR3 sequence is 13 residues long. Trimming shortened V by 9 bases and J by 6 bases, and 14 bases separated the two germline ends. Germline values: CDR1 MNHNS, CDR2 SASEGT. The CDR3 reads CASSDREAGELFF. DNA for the CDR3: TGTGCCAGTTCTGACAGGGAGGCCGGGGAGCTGTTTTTT.

The V gene is TRBV5-6, the J gene TRBJ1-2; a possible D gene is TRBD1 (6 bases). Germline-derived CDR1 and CDR2 are SGHDT and YYEEEE. V lost 1 base, J lost 2 bases, and 9 bases lay in between. The CDR3 is made up of 14 amino acids. The DNA for the CDR3 is TGTGCCAGCAGCTTGCCTCAGGGGAACTATGGCTACACCTTC. It translates to CASSLPQGNYGYTF.

The genes are TRBV5-4 and TRBJ2-7; 9 bases fit TRBD1. Germline CDR1 is SGHNT and CDR2 is YYREEE (reference sequence). V lost 10 bases, J lost 2 bases, and 13 bases stayed unmatched. The CDR3 is made up of 15 amino acids. CDR3 residues: CAGSGGTGKPYEQYF. Here the CDR3 DNA reads TGTGCCGGTAGCGGCGGGACAGGGAAACCCTACGAGCAGTACTTC. Full variable domain (missing parts from reference TRBV5-4 and TRBJ2-7): ETGVTQSPTHLIKTRGQQVTLRCSSQSGHNTVSWYQQALGQGPQFIFQYYREEENGRGNFPPRFSGLQFPNYSSELNVNALELDDSALYLCAGSGGTGKPYEQYFGPGTRLTVT.

The CDR3 nucleotides are TGCGCCAGCAGCCAAGGTGGCGGATCCAACGAGCAGTACTTC. Its translation is CASSQGGGSNEQYF. The rearrangement links TRBV4-1 to TRBJ2-7; D is undetermined. V was trimmed by 1 base and J by 5 bases, leaving 12 bases between them. This CDR3 comprises 14 residues. Looked up from germline, CDR1 is MGHRA and CDR2 is YSYEKL.

The chain is built from TRBV19 and TRBJ2-1; D is perhaps TRBD1 (6 bases). Germline assignment: CDR1 LNHDA and CDR2 SQIVND (reference sequence). V was pared by 6 bases and J by 4 bases, with 13 bases between. This CDR3 is built from 14 residues. CDR3 DNA sequence: TGTGCCAGTAGGACCCAGGGGATATACAATGAGCAGTTCTTC. It encodes CASRTQGIYNEQFF.

CDR3 protein: CASSLGQGATYEQYF. In DNA, the CDR3 is TGTGCCAGCAGCTTGGGACAGGGGGCCACCTACGAGCAGTACTTC. The chain employs TRBV7-7 and TRBJ2-7; 12 nucleotides match TRBD1. CDR1 is SSHAT and CDR2 is FNYEAQ in the germline V gene (reference sequence). Trimming took 3 bases from V and 2 from J; bases not matched to a gene: 2. This CDR3 is built from 15 residues.

The gene calls are TRBV5-1 and TRBJ2-7, with 12 nucleotides matching TRBD2. CDR1 and CDR2 (germline): SGHRS, YFSETQ. With V trimmed by 0 bases and J by 2 bases, 0 bases remained unmatched. The CDR3 covers 15 residues. DNA of the CDR3: TGCGCCAGCAGCTTGGGGACTAGCGGGGCCTACGAGCAGTACTTC. This encodes CASSLGTSGAYEQYF.

The chain recombines TRBV5-6 with TRBJ1-1, with D uncertain. Germline-derived CDR1 and CDR2 are SGHDT and YYEEEE. The CDR3 loop spans 12 amino acids. The ends were cut back, 6 bases at V and 4 bases at J, with 10 bases in the middle. Here the CDR3 reads CASTRGSTEAFF. The CDR3 coding sequence is TGTGCCAGCACCCGTGGGAGCACTGAAGCTTTCTTT.

The V and J genes are TRBV27 and TRBJ2-7, with 9 bases that match TRBD2. CDR1 and CDR2 from the germline V gene are MNHEY and SMNVEV (reference sequence). The CDR3 runs to 20 residues. Unmatched junction bases numbered 24, after V lost 4 bases and J lost 5 bases. CDR3 loop: CASSYRGLAGRLIKSDEQYF. In DNA, the CDR3 is TGTGCCAGCAGTTACCGCGGGCTAGCGGGGAGGCTAATCAAGTCGGACGAGCAGTACTTC.

This chain's CDR3 is CASSLGDRVGEQFF. CDR3 DNA sequence: TGTGCCAGCAGCTTAGGGGACAGGGTAGGTGAGCAGTTCTTC. V is TRBV13 and J is TRBJ2-1; 8 nucleotides line up with TRBD1. This CDR3 spans 14 amino acids. Germline-derived CDR1 and CDR2 are PRHDT and FYEKMQ (reference sequence). Trimming took 0 bases from V and 9 from J; bases not matched to a gene: 4.

The gene calls are TRBV6-1 and TRBJ2-1; the D is unclear. CDR1 is MNHNS, CDR2 SASEGT, per germline. The CDR3 length is 13 residues. V shed 5 bases and J shed 1 base, with 6 bases lying between them. CDR3 protein: CASSPGSYNEQFF. CDR3 nucleotide sequence: TGTGCCAGCAGTCCAGGATCCTACAATGAGCAGTTCTTC.

This clone was seen once. V is TRBV19 and J is TRBJ1-4; 9 positions agree with TRBD1. Germline V gives CDR1 LNHDA, CDR2 SQIVND (reference sequence). J gave up 3 bases and V 3 bases, and 2 bases lay outside the gene matches. The CDR3 spans 15 residues. The CDR3 reads CASSIGTGSNEKLFF. The CDR3 region has the DNA TGTGCCAGTAGTATCGGGACAGGGTCTAATGAAAAACTGTTTTTT.

The rearrangement joins TRBV27 to TRBJ2-1; 9 nucleotides match TRBD2. Germline trimming cut 5 bases from V and 8 bases from J; bases unmatched to any gene: 10. Germline assignment: CDR1 MNHEY and CDR2 SMNVEV (reference sequence). The length of the CDR3 is 15 residues. The CDR3 DNA reads TGTGCCAGCAGTCTGGCGGGGGGGCAATTGTATGAGCAGTTCTTC. Translated: CASSLAGGQLYEQFF.

The rearrangement links TRBV4-2 to TRBJ2-1; 15 nucleotides align to TRBD2. Germline CDR1 LGHNA, CDR2 YNFKEQ. The CDR3 is made up of 18 amino acids. The ends lost 2 bases at V and 9 bases at J; junction bases unmatched: 11. CDR3 region: CASSQRGLAGGSGGEQFF. The CDR3 DNA is TGTGCCAGCAGCCAACGAGGACTAGCGGGGGGGTCAGGCGGTGAGCAGTTCTTC.

V and J are TRBV7-3 and TRBJ2-1, with 12 bases matching TRBD2. This CDR3 comprises 15 residues. CDR1 and CDR2 (germline): SGHTA, FQGTGA. V was pared by 6 bases and J by 9 bases, with 9 bases of the junction left unmatched. CDR3 coding DNA: TGTGCCAGCAGTTCTAGCGGGGGGGTTCAGGTTGAGCAGTTCTTC. Its translation is CASSSSGGVQVEQFF.

This clone was found once. The chain links TRBV9 to TRBJ2-2; 12 bases agree with TRBD1. J was trimmed by 7 bases and V by 3 bases; bases with no gene match: 7. Germline assignment: CDR1 SGDLS and CDR2 YYNGEE. The CDR3 is made up of 16 amino acids. The CDR3 protein is CASSEPGQGAGGELFF. The CDR3 coding sequence is TGTGCCAGCAGCGAGCCGGGACAGGGGGCGGGCGGGGAGCTGTTTTTT.

The chain links TRBV12-5 to TRBJ2-3, with D possibly being TRBD2 (5 bases). The CDR3 is 15 amino acids. The germline V and J ends were trimmed by 6 bases and 2 bases, with 15 bases remaining between them. The germline V gene encodes CDR1 LGHNT and CDR2 FRNRAP. CDR3 nucleotide sequence: TGTGCTAGTGGCCGGGGAACCCCCTTCACAGATACGCAGTATTTT. Translated: CASGRGTPFTDTQYF.

The genes are TRBV11-3 and TRBJ2-1; TRBD2 matches 7 bases. CDR1 is SGHNT, CDR2 YENEEA, per germline. CDR3 length: 13 residues. The J segment lost 7 bases and the V segment lost 8 bases, leaving 8 bases of the junction unmatched. The CDR3 DNA reads as TGTGCCAGCGGCACGGGGGGTTGGAATGAGCAGTTCTTC. Its translation: CASGTGGWNEQFF. Using reference TRBV11-3 and TRBJ2-1 for the parts outside the CDR3, the full variable domain is EAGVVQSPRYKIIEKKQPVAFWCNPISGHNTLYWYLQNLGQGPELLIRYENEEAVDDSQLPKDRFSAERLKGVDSTLKIQPAELGDSAVYLCASGTGGWNEQFFGPGTRLTVL.

V usage is TRBV2 and J usage is TRBJ1-2; D is undetermined. Germline CDR1 SNHLY, CDR2 FYNNEI. V lost 10 bases and J 4 bases, leaving 19 bases between the germline ends. The CDR3 runs to 14 residues. The CDR3 spells CATFPPGGGYGYTF. The CDR3 DNA is TGTGCCACCTTTCCCCCGGGAGGCGGCTATGGCTACACCTTC.

This clone was observed once. The V gene is TRBV7-2, the J gene TRBJ2-7; possibly TRBD1 for D (6 bases). The CDR3 runs 15 residues. Germline-derived CDR1 and CDR2 are SGHTA and FQGNSA. V gave up 2 bases and J gave up 5 bases, with 16 bases separating them. CDR3 sequence: CASSLKAGDIHEQYF. Written as DNA, the CDR3 is TGTGCCAGCAGCTTAAAGGCAGGGGATATTCACGAGCAGTACTTC.

This chain connects TRBV6-1 to TRBJ1-2; possibly TRBD1 for D (6 bases). The V end was cut by 1 base, the J end by 3 bases, with 12 bases between. Germline V gene sequence: CDR1 MNHNS, CDR2 SASEGT. The CDR3 contains 15 residues. The CDR3: CASSEEWGPYYGYTF. In DNA form, the CDR3 reads TGTGCCAGCAGTGAAGAGTGGGGGCCTTACTATGGCTACACCTTC.